The TCR beta chain under discussion was sequenced for a study of siplizumab effects on memory and regulatory T cells. The ends were cut back, 6 bases at V and 4 bases at J, with 25 bases in the middle. CDR3 length equals 17 residues. Per germline, CDR1 KGHSH and CDR2 LQKENI. General study points: The authors could not assign a naive or memory phenotype to roughly 80-96% of proliferating CD4+ or CD8+ clones.

Method: immunoSEQ multiplex PCR; TCRdb's copy keeps in-frame clones and lacks some. The table lists roughly 100,000 clones, 80% to 95% of them singletons. A note on this clone: Its antigen is currently unknown.

The V and J genes are TRBV18 and TRBJ2-7; the D call may be TRBD1 or TRBD2 (5 bases each). The material sequenced was CD4+ T cells sorted from blood. This clonotype was obtained from a human donor in good health. The CDR3 bases are TGTGCCAGCTCCCGAAACCTGCAAGGGATCGAGGGGTACGAGCAGTACTTC. Translation: CASSRNLQGIEGYEQYF.